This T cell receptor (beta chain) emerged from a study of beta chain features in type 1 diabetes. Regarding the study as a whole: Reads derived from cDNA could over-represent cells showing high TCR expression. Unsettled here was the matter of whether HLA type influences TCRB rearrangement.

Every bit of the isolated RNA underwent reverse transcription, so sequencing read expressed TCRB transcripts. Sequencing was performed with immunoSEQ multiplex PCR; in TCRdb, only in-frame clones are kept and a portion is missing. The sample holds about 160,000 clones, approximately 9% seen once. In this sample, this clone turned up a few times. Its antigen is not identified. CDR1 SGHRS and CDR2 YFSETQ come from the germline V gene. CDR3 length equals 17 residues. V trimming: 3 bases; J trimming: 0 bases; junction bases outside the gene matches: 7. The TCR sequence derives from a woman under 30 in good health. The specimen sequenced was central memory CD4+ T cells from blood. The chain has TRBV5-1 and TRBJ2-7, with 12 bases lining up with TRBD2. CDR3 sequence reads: CASSSASGRASSYEQYF. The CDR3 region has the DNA TGCGCCAGCAGCTCGGCTAGCGGGAGGGCAAGCTCCTACGAGCAGTACTTC.